The 2 T cell receptor delta chains below were found in one sample sequenced in a study of γδ T cells in repeated Plasmodium falciparum infection. TCRdb ran CATT on the multiplex PCR reads. This sample has 93,000 or so delta-chain clones, with less than 1% found just once. Bulk repertoires came from Vgamma9/Vdelta2+ or Vdelta2-negative gammadelta T cells flow-sorted from PBMC. The specimen sequenced was gamma-delta T cells from blood. The receptor set was obtained from a pool of human donors (malaria-infected and uninfected, not separated).

On this clone itself: It is likely a read error: a sequence one base away is far more abundant. Other DNA sequences within the sample encode an identical CDR3. This sequence joins TRDV1 and TRDJ1; TRDD2 might be the D (7 bases). The V end was cut by 3 bases, the J end by 8 bases, with 37 bases between. Germline V gene sequence: CDR1 TSWWSYY, CDR2 QGS. This CDR3 is 21 amino acids long. The CDR3 DNA reads TGTGCTCTTGGGGAGGTATTCCTACCCTCAACGCTGGGGATCAATAGCGACAAACTCATCTTT. It codes for CALGEVFLPSTLGINSDKLIF.

In this sample, this clone turned up many times. The J gene is TRDJ1, the V gene TRDV1; 7 bases align to TRDD3. The V gene end was trimmed by 6 bases and the J gene end by 1 base; junction bases not matched to a gene: 17. The CDR3 length is 18 residues. Germline-derived CDR1 and CDR2 are TSWWSYY and QGS. For the CDR3, the DNA is TGTGCTCTTGGCGCCCCTCCTCAGTACTGGGGACGCACCGATAAACTCATCTTT. Encoded protein: CALGAPPQYWGRTDKLIF.